This T cell receptor beta chain came from a study of technical replicates of blood from several donors. The assay was immunoSEQ multiplex PCR, and TCRdb's table has in-frame clones only and misses some. This sample yields approximately 78,000 clones, of which around 95% are seen a single time; 0.24% belongs to the top ten. The CDR3 contains 13 residues. CDR1 and CDR2 (germline): SQVTM, ANQGSEA. Trimming removed 4 bases at V and 2 bases at J, with 11 bases between. Sequencing was performed on T cells isolated from PBMCs. The chain has TRBV29-1 and TRBJ1-2, with D unresolved. The clonotype originates from a human donor in good health. CDR3 DNA sequence: TGCAGCGTTGTTCGGTCGGGGAACTATGGCTACACCTTC. Translated: CSVVRSGNYGYTF.